These T cell receptor beta chains were read from a single sample in a study of OX40 agonist ivuxolimab in advanced cancers. The protocol was immunoSEQ multiplex PCR, while the TCRdb copy is restricted to in-frame clones and leaves out a portion. The repertoire holds 80,000 to 100,000 clones, with around 87% as singletons. Sequencing was performed on CD4+ or CD8+ T cells sorted from blood, taken in a trial of the OX40 agonist ivuxolimab. The source is an adult with an advanced solid tumor such as melanoma, head and neck, liver or kidney cancer. Each CDR3 is given with its conserved first and last residue. The D gene is left open where the match is weak. Clone size, where shown, is once, few, many, or a class for clones that have expanded.

v_gene	d_gene	j_gene	abundance	CDR3nt	CDR3aa
TRBV15	-	TRBJ2-7	-	TGTGCCACCAGCATAAGGCAACAGGACGAGCAGTACTTC	CATSIRQQDEQYF
TRBV5-1	-	TRBJ2-2	-	TGCGCCAGCCTCTTAGGGGTCGCGAACACCGGGGAGCTGTTTTTT	CASLLGVANTGELFF
TRBV6-5	-	TRBJ1-1	-	TGTGCCAGCAGTTTAGAACTCGGTAGGGCGAACACTGAAGCTTTCTTT	CASSLELGRANTEAFF
TRBV5-1	TRBD2	TRBJ2-1	-	TGCGCCAGCAGCTTGGGGGGGACTATCCTCGGTGAGCAGTTCTTC	CASSLGGTILGEQFF
TRBV10-2	-	TRBJ1-5	-	TGCGCCAGCAGTGAGTCGGGGGGCCTACAGCCCCAGCATTTT	CASSESGGLQPQHF
TRBV10-1	TRBD1	TRBJ2-5	-	TGCGCCAGCAGTGACCGGACAGGACAGGAGACCCAGTACTTC	CASSDRTGQETQYF
TRBV6-6	TRBD1	TRBJ1-1	-	TGTGCCAGCAGACCGACAGGGCTCACTGAAGCTTTCTTT	CASRPTGLTEAFF
TRBV5-1	-	TRBJ2-2	-	TGCGCCAGCAGCTCCCGGGGAACGAACACCGGGGAGCTGTTTTTT	CASSSRGTNTGELFF
TRBV11-2	-	TRBJ2-7	-	TGTGCCAGCAGCTTAGATCCCATGGGCAGAACAATATTCGAGCAGTACTTC	CASSLDPMGRTIFEQYF
TRBV7-9	-	TRBJ1-2	-	TGTGCCAGCAGCCGTCTGGGGACACGGACTTCTAACTATGGCTACACCTTC	CASSRLGTRTSNYGYTF
TRBV11-1	TRBD2	TRBJ2-3	-	TGTGCCAGCAGCCCTAGAGGGTCAGGGACTAGCGTAGATACGCAGTATTTT	CASSPRGSGTSVDTQYF
TRBV29-1	-	TRBJ2-7	few	TGCAGCGTTGCCGAGCACAGTCTGGGGGAGCAGTACTTC	CSVAEHSLGEQYF
TRBV18	-	TRBJ2-7	-	TGTGCCAGCTCACCAAGGGAACAGCCATCCTACGAGCAGTACTTC	CASSPREQPSYEQYF
TRBV2	-	TRBJ1-5	-	TGTGCCAGCAGATCGATGGACATATCTCAGCCCCAGCATTTT	CASRSMDISQPQHF
TRBV14	-	TRBJ2-1	-	TGTGCCAGCAGCCCGGGACAAGAGCAGTTCTTC	CASSPGQEQFF
TRBV7-8	-	TRBJ1-5	-	TGTGCCAGCAGCTCAAGAGTGAACCGGGCCTCACGCCAGCCCCAGCATTTT	CASSSRVNRASRQPQHF
TRBV7-2	TRBD2	TRBJ2-5	-	TGTGCCAGCAGCTCCCCGTTGGGTAGCGGGGGGGCCGGTGAGACCCAGTACTTC	CASSSPLGSGGAGETQYF
TRBV7-2	-	TRBJ1-6	-	TGTGCCAGCAGCAACAGGGATTCCGCTGATAATTCACCCCTCCACTTT	CASSNRDSADNSPLHF
TRBV6-4	-	TRBJ1-1	once	TGTGCCAGCAGGAAAATGGGGGTGGGGAGGAACACTGAAGCTTTCTTT	CASRKMGVGRNTEAFF
TRBV29-1	TRBD2	TRBJ2-3	-	TGCAGCGTTCGGGCGGGGGGCGGGCGGGGCACAGATACGCAGTATTTT	CSVRAGGGRGTDTQYF
TRBV7-8	-	TRBJ1-2	-	TGTGCCAGCAGCCAGGCGAGGGTAGCAGGCTATGGCTACACCTTC	CASSQARVAGYGYTF